Presented here are 32 T cell receptor beta chains from one specimen sequenced in a study of STAT5B mutations in CD4+ large granular lymphocyte leukemia. Clones were read by immunoSEQ multiplex PCR, and TCRdb kept only the in-frame ones, dropping some. The data contain tens of thousands of clones, about two thirds of them singletons. Sequences were obtained from CD4+ T cells from blood buffy coats. These receptors originate from a human donor in good health.

The CDR3 loop reads CASSLGGRANEKLFF. CDR3 in DNA: TGTGCCAGCAGCTTAGGGGGTAGAGCTAATGAAAAACTGTTTTTT. This chain links TRBV7-2 with TRBJ1-4; D is unresolved. This CDR3 has 15 residues. The germline V and J ends were trimmed by 1 base and 3 bases, with 9 bases remaining between them. Germline values: CDR1 SGHTA, CDR2 FQGNSA.

The chain combines TRBV5-1 with TRBJ1-2, with D unresolved. Trimming took off 1 base at V and 1 base at J, with 14 bases between the two ends. Germline CDR1 SGHRS, CDR2 YFSETQ. This CDR3 has 16 residues. CDR3 in amino acids: CASSLSGASLNYGYTF. CDR3 coding DNA: TGCGCCAGCAGCTTGTCCGGAGCCTCCCTTAACTATGGCTACACCTTC.

The chain uses TRBV4-2 and TRBJ1-2; no reliable D call. The CDR3 covers 14 residues. CDR1 is LGHNA, CDR2 YNFKEQ, per germline. The germline V and J ends were trimmed by 0 bases and 8 bases, with 13 bases remaining between them. CDR3 DNA sequence: TGTGCCAGCAGCCAAGACCACCGGACCCGCGGCTACACCTTC. Protein sequence: CASSQDHRTRGYTF.

The table lists this clone with a few counts. V and J are TRBV25-1 and TRBJ1-2; the D is unclear. The germline V gene has CDR1 MGHDK and CDR2 SYGVNS. With 4 bases removed from V and 8 bases from J, the gap between germline ends came to 14 bases. The CDR3 is 13 amino acids. CDR3 protein: CASSADGYSGYTF. DNA of the CDR3: TGTGCCAGCAGTGCTGATGGGTATTCCGGCTACACCTTC.

The V call is TRBV5-1, the J call TRBJ1-2; maybe TRBD1 (5 bases). Deletions cut 4 bases from V and 2 bases from J, with 15 bases between. In germline, CDR1 is SGHRS, CDR2 YFSETQ. This CDR3 spans 15 amino acids. Written as DNA, the CDR3 is TGCGCCAGCAGCCCCGGGTTGGGGGACAACTATGGCTACACCTTC. It codes for CASSPGLGDNYGYTF.

The gene calls are TRBV7-2 and TRBJ2-1; weak D call: TRBD2 (6 bases). V was cut by 7 bases and J by 7 bases, with 23 bases left in between. Per germline, CDR1 SGHTA and CDR2 FQGNSA. The CDR3 runs 16 residues. CDR3 nucleotides: TGTGCCAGCACCAAACTAACGGACGGTGGGGGGAATGAGCAGTTCTTC. Encoded protein: CASTKLTDGGGNEQFF.

The chain joins TRBV28 to TRBJ1-5; possible D gene TRBD1, 6 bases. The CDR3 runs to 16 residues. V dropped 6 bases and J dropped 3 bases, with 18 bases sitting between them. CDR1 and CDR2 from the germline V gene are MDHEN and SYDVKM. The CDR3 DNA reads TGTGCCAGCAGCCGTTCCTCGACAGGCGACAATCAGCCCCAGCATTTT. This encodes CASSRSSTGDNQPQHF.

The CDR3 here is CASSHGFNYNEQFF. The CDR3 DNA reads TGCGCCAGCAGCCACGGTTTCAACTACAATGAGCAGTTCTTC. The gene calls are TRBV5-1 and TRBJ2-1; no definite D call. The germline gives CDR1 SGHRS, CDR2 YFSETQ. V lost 4 bases to trimming and J lost 3 bases, with 11 bases between them. The CDR3 runs to 14 residues.

The CDR3 DNA reads as TGCGCCAGCAGCCAAGATTTTGCAGGGTGGGACGAGCAGTACTTC. Its translation is CASSQDFAGWDEQYF. The rearrangement links TRBV4-3 to TRBJ2-5; D is perhaps TRBD1 (5 bases). The end of the DNA aligns better with TRBJ2-7, so the J call may be wrong. This CDR3 comprises 15 residues. CDR1 and CDR2 (germline): LGHNA, YSLEER.

This clone was detected a few times. The chain carries TRBV7-2 and TRBJ1-2; 7 bases line up with TRBD1. This CDR3 spans 14 amino acids. The germline V gene has CDR1 SGHTA and CDR2 FQGNSA. V lost 4 bases and J lost 5; bases outside the gene matches: 7. CDR3 protein: CASSSPATGYGYTF. The CDR3 DNA reads as TGTGCCAGCAGCTCCCCCGCGACAGGGTATGGCTACACCTTC. Full variable domain (rest looked up from reference TRBV7-2 and TRBJ1-2): GAGVSQSPSNKVTEKGKDVELRCDPISGHTALYWYRQSLGQGLEFLIYFQGNSAPDKSGLPSDRFSAERTGGSVSTLTIQRTQQEDSAVYLCASSSPATGYGYTFGSGTRLTVV.

A note on this clone: One end of the junction varies from germline; a read error may be responsible. This rearrangement joins TRBV6-1 to TRBJ2-5; tentative D call: TRBD1 (5 bases). CDR3 length equals 13 residues. Looked up from germline, CDR1 is MNHNS and CDR2 is SASEGT. CDR3 DNA sequence: TGTGCCAGCTTGTCCAGGGCTTTAGAGGCCCAGTACTTC. Residues: CASLSRALEAQYF.

This chain links TRBV18 with TRBJ2-5; D call uncertain. Germline CDR1 reads KGHSH; CDR2 reads LQKENI. This CDR3 spans 14 amino acids. V was shortened by 2 bases and J by 1 base, with 8 bases between the two germline ends. The CDR3 region is CASSPMASQETQYF. The CDR3 DNA reads as TGTGCCAGCTCACCAATGGCTAGCCAAGAGACCCAGTACTTC.

The table lists this clone with a few counts. For the CDR3, the DNA is TGTGCCAGCAGCCTTTTAAGTGAAACTGAAGCTTTCTTT. Translated, it gives CASSLLSETEAFF. The rearrangement links TRBV4-2 to TRBJ1-1; D call uncertain. This CDR3 region has 13 residues. Germline V gene sequence: CDR1 LGHNA, CDR2 YNFKEQ. The ends were cut back, 4 bases at V and 5 bases at J, with 11 bases in the middle.

This clone has a handful of counts. The chain uses TRBV6-6 and TRBJ2-7; possibly TRBD2 for D (5 bases). Germline V gives CDR1 MNHNY, CDR2 SVGAGI (reference sequence). V lost 2 bases, J lost 0 bases, and 5 bases lay in between. The CDR3 has 13 residues. CDR3 region: CASSYRGSYEQYF. The CDR3 DNA follows: TGTGCCAGCAGTTACCGGGGCTCCTACGAGCAGTACTTC.

The chain combines TRBV5-4 with TRBJ2-2, with 14 nucleotides matching TRBD2. Germline values: CDR1 SGHNT, CDR2 YYREEE (reference sequence). This CDR3 spans 16 amino acids. V lost 4 bases to trimming and J lost 8 bases; unmatched junction nucleotides: 7. This CDR3 is CASSMTSGGASGELFF. In DNA form, the CDR3 reads TGTGCCAGCAGCATGACTAGCGGGGGGGCCTCGGGGGAGCTGTTTTTT.

This sequence joins TRBV2 and TRBJ1-5; TRBD1 is a possible D gene (5 bases). This CDR3 spans 15 amino acids. CDR1 is SNHLY, CDR2 FYNNEI, per germline. Trimming left V 4 bases short and J 9 bases short, with 19 bases between. The CDR3 nucleotides are TGTGCCAGCAGTGGAGTGGCCCAAGGCACAGGGCCCCAGCATTTT. Translating gives CASSGVAQGTGPQHF.

The chain joins TRBV5-4 to TRBJ1-4; no clear D gene. Looked up from germline, CDR1 is SGHNT and CDR2 is YYREEE (reference sequence). V was pared by 2 bases and J by 6 bases, with 14 bases between. The CDR3 has 15 amino acids. CDR3 nucleotides: TGTGCCAGCAGCTTTCGTCCGGGGATGGATGAAAAACTGTTTTTT. This encodes CASSFRPGMDEKLFF. Looking up the rest from reference TRBV5-4 and TRBJ1-4 gives the full variable domain: ETGVTQSPTHLIKTRGQQVTLRCSSQSGHNTVSWYQQALGQGPQFIFQYYREEENGRGNFPPRFSGLQFPNYSSELNVNALELDDSALYLCASSFRPGMDEKLFFGSGTQLSVL.

This clone was found a few times. The chain uses TRBV7-9 and TRBJ1-1; D unclear. Trimming took 1 base from V and 5 from J, leaving 11 bases between them. CDR3 length: 14 residues. In germline, CDR1 is SEHNR, CDR2 FQNEAQ (reference sequence). This CDR3 is CASSLEGAGTEAFF. Here the CDR3 DNA reads TGTGCCAGCAGCTTAGAGGGCGCGGGGACTGAAGCTTTCTTT.

There are a few counts of this clone. This rearrangement joins TRBV2 to TRBJ1-5; 7 nucleotides align to TRBD1. V lost 2 bases to trimming and J lost 7 bases; unmatched junction nucleotides: 8. The CDR3 is 15 residues long. Germline V gene data show CDR1 as SNHLY and CDR2 as FYNNEI. The CDR3 loop is CASSEWVAGGQPQHF. For the CDR3, the DNA is TGTGCCAGCAGTGAATGGGTAGCAGGGGGGCAGCCCCAGCATTTT.

This chain uses TRBV19 with TRBJ2-4; perhaps TRBD2 as D (6 bases). V was cut by 5 bases and J by 6 bases, with 14 bases left in between. The germline gives CDR1 LNHDA, CDR2 SQIVND (reference sequence). CDR3 length: 14 amino acids. CDR3 in DNA: TGTGCCAGTAGTGCCCCGGGGGACCGAAACATTCAGTACTTC. It is translated as CASSAPGDRNIQYF.

This chain uses TRBV6-1 with TRBJ1-2; 9 bases fit TRBD1. Germline V CDR1 and CDR2: MNHNS, SASEGT. J gave up 7 bases and V 3 bases, and 9 bases lay outside the gene matches. The CDR3 has 15 amino acids. CDR3 residues: CASSEHSQGARGYTF. DNA for the CDR3: TGTGCCAGCAGTGAGCACTCACAGGGGGCTCGTGGCTACACCTTC.

CDR3 amino acids: CASSPGVGGYTF. The CDR3 DNA reads TGTGCCAGCTCACCAGGGGTTGGCGGCTACACCTTC. V is TRBV18 and J is TRBJ1-2; no reliable D call. V dropped 2 bases and J dropped 8 bases, with 9 bases sitting between them. The CDR3 runs to 12 residues. The germline V gene has CDR1 KGHSH and CDR2 LQKENI. The entire variable domain, with the rest obtained from reference TRBV18 and TRBJ1-2, is as follows: NAGVMQNPRHLVRRRGQEARLRCSPMKGHSHVYWYRQLPEEGLKFMVYLQKENIIDESGMPKERFSAEFPKEGPSILRIQQVVRGDSAAYFCASSPGVGGYTFGSGTRLTVV.

In this sample, this clone turned up a few times. The J gene is TRBJ2-7, the V gene TRBV7-2, with D perhaps matching TRBD2 (6 bases). This CDR3 region has 11 residues. The V and J ends lost 4 bases and 8 bases respectively, with 9 bases between them. CDR1 SGHTA and CDR2 FQGNSA come from the germline V gene. CDR3 bases: TGTGCCAGCAGCTCCAGCGGGCAGCAGTACTTC. It is translated as CASSSSGQQYF.

The chain has TRBV2 and TRBJ2-5; no firm D call. Per germline, CDR1 SNHLY and CDR2 FYNNEI. The length of the CDR3 is 10 residues. V was pared by 0 bases and J by 14 bases, with 7 bases between. DNA of the CDR3: TGTGCCAGCAGTGAAGCGGCTTTTTACTTC. It encodes CASSEAAFYF.

J is TRBJ1-1 and V is TRBV9; D possibly corresponds to TRBD1 (6 bases). Germline V gene sequence: CDR1 SGDLS, CDR2 YYNGEE. Trimming removed 0 bases at V and 2 bases at J, with 20 bases between. The CDR3 contains 18 residues. The CDR3 sequence: CASSVEARGQAINTEAFF. The CDR3 DNA follows: TGTGCCAGCAGCGTAGAAGCCCGGGGGCAGGCTATTAACACTGAAGCTTTCTTT.

This clone was seen a handful of times. This CDR3 reads CASSLRRAEAEQYF. As DNA, the CDR3 is TGCGCCAGCAGCTTGCGCAGGGCTGAGGCCGAGCAGTACTTC. V is TRBV5-1 and J is TRBJ2-7, with D tentatively TRBD1 (5 bases). Per germline, CDR1 SGHRS and CDR2 YFSETQ. This CDR3 contains 14 residues. V was cut by 1 base and J by 6 bases, with 14 bases left in between.

The CDR3 sequence is CASSRTGDGYSPLHF. CDR3 DNA sequence: TGTGCCAGCAGCCGGACGGGGGACGGCTATTCACCCCTCCACTTT. The rearrangement joins TRBV7-3 to TRBJ1-6; the D gene is possibly TRBD1 (5 bases). The V end lost 5 bases, the J end lost 8 bases, and 16 bases lay between the germline ends. The germline V gene has CDR1 SGHTA and CDR2 FQGTGA. The CDR3 runs 15 residues.

This chain connects TRBV5-1 to TRBJ2-3; 7 bases match TRBD2. V gave up 10 bases and J gave up 2 bases; unmatched junction bases: 10. The CDR3 loop spans 14 amino acids. Germline CDR1 and CDR2: SGHRS and YFSETQ. The CDR3 DNA reads as TGCGCCTGCCGGGGGGAAGGGATCACAGATACGCAGTATTTT. Translated, it gives CACRGEGITDTQYF.

The rearrangement links TRBV5-1 to TRBJ2-7, with TRBD1 matching 7 bases. J gave up 0 bases and V 4 bases, and 10 bases lay outside the gene matches. The V gene's germline CDR1 is SGHRS and CDR2 YFSETQ. The CDR3 spans 16 residues. CDR3 sequence: CASSPAPGQISYEQYF. The CDR3 DNA follows: TGCGCCAGCAGCCCCGCCCCGGGACAGATCTCCTACGAGCAGTACTTC.

The chain carries TRBV7-2 and TRBJ1-1, with unresolved D. Germline CDR1 is SGHTA and CDR2 is FQGNSA. The CDR3 covers 13 residues. With 4 bases removed from V and 4 bases from J, the gap between germline ends came to 10 bases. CDR3 region: CASSSVHSTEAFF. CDR3 bases: TGTGCCAGCAGCTCGGTGCATTCCACTGAAGCTTTCTTT. The full variable domain, rest sourced from reference TRBV7-2 and TRBJ1-1, is GAGVSQSPSNKVTEKGKDVELRCDPISGHTALYWYRQSLGQGLEFLIYFQGNSAPDKSGLPSDRFSAERTGGSVSTLTIQRTQQEDSAVYLCASSSVHSTEAFFGQGTRLTVV.

This rearrangement joins TRBV5-4 to TRBJ2-5; D gene uncertain. V lost 1 base and J lost 4, with 14 bases in between. Germline-derived CDR1 and CDR2 are SGHNT and YYREEE (reference sequence). This CDR3 is built from 15 residues. CDR3 protein: CASSLSAGLGETQYF. The CDR3 nucleotides are TGTGCCAGCAGCTTGTCGGCAGGTCTAGGAGAGACCCAGTACTTC. The entire variable domain, with the rest obtained from reference TRBV5-4 and TRBJ2-5, is as follows: ETGVTQSPTHLIKTRGQQVTLRCSSQSGHNTVSWYQQALGQGPQFIFQYYREEENGRGNFPPRFSGLQFPNYSSELNVNALELDDSALYLCASSLSAGLGETQYFGPGTRLLVL.

This clone was seen more than once but under ten times. The gene calls are TRBV5-1 and TRBJ2-2, with 10 bases aligning to TRBD2. This CDR3 is built from 14 residues. In germline, CDR1 is SGHRS, CDR2 YFSETQ. Germline trimming cut 4 bases from V and 7 bases from J; bases unmatched to any gene: 4. The CDR3 DNA reads as TGCGCCAGCAGCGCCGGGACTAGCGTCGGGGAGCTGTTTTTT. This translates into CASSAGTSVGELFF.